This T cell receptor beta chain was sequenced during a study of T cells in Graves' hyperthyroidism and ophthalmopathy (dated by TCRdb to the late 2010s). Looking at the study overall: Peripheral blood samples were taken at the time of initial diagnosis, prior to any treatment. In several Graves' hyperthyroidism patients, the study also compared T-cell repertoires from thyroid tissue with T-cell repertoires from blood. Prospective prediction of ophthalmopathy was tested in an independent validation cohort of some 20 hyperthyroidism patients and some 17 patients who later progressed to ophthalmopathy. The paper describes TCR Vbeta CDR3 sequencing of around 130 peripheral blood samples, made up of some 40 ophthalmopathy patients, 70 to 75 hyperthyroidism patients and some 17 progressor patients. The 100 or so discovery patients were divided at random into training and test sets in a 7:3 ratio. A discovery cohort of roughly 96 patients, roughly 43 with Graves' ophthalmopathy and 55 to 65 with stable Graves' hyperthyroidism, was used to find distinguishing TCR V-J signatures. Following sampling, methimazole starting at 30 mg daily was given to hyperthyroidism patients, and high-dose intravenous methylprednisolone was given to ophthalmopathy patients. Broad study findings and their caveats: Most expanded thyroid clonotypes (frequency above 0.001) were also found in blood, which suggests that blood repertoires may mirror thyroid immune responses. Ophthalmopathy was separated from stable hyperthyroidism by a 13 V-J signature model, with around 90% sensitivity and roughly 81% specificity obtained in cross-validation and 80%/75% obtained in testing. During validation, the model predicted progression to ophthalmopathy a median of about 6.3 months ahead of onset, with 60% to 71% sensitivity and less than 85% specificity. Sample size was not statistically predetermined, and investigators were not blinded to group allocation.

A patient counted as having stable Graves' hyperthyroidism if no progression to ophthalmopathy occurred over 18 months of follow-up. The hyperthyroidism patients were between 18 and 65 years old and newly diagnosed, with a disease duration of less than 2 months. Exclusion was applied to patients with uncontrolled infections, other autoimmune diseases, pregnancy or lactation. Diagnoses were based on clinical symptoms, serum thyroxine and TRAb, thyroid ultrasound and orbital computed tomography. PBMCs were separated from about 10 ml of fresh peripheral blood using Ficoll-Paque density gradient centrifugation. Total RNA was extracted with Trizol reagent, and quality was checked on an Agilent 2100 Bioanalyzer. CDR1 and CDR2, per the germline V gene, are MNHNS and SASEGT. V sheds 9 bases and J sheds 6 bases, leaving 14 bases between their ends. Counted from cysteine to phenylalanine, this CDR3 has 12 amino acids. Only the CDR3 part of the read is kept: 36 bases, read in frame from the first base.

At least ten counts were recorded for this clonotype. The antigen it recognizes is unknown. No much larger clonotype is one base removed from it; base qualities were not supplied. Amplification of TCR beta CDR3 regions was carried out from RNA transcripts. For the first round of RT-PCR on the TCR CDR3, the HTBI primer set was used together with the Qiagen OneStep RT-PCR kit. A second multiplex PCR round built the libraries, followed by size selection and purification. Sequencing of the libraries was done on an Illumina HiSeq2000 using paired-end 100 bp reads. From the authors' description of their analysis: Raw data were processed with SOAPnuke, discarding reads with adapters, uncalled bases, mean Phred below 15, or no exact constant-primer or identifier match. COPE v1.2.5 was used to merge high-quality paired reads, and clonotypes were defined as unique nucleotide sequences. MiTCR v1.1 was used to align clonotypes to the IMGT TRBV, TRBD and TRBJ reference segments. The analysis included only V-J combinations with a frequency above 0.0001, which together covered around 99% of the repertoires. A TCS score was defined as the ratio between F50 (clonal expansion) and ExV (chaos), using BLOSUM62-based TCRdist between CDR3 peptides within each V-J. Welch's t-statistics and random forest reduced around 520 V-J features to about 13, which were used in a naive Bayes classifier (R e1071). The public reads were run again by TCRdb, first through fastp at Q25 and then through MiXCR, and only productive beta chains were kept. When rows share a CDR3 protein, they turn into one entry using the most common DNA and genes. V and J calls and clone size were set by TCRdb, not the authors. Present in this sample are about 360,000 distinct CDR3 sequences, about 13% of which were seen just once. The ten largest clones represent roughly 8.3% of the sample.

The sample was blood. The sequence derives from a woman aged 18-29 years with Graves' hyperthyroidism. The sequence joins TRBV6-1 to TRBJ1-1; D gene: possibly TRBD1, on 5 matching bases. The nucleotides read TGTGCCAGTTCGTTGCAGGGCGCTGAAGCTTTCTTT. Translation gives CASSLQGAEAFF.